The T cell receptor (beta chain) under discussion was sequenced for a study of blood T cell repertoires in COVID-19. Study-wide context: T cells, B-cell-depleted T cells, or PBMCs supplied cDNA or gDNA.

In the source study's methods: By means of reference gene primer amplification, nucleated cell counts were estimated. TCRdb's copy holds only in-frame clones and misses some; the assay was immunoSEQ multiplex PCR. From that table come the V and J calls and clone size; the DNA was used to work out D and trimming. The table shows tens of thousands of clones, with more than 70% occurring only once. Germline V gene sequence: CDR1 LGHDT, CDR2 YNNKEL (reference sequence). The CDR3 totals 13 residues. The V gene end was trimmed by 0 bases and the J gene end by 12 bases; junction bases not matched to a gene: 4.

The specimen sequenced was peripheral blood. J is TRBJ2-1 and V is TRBV3-1 (or the pseudogene TRBV3-2); 8 nucleotides line up with TRBD2. The clonotype originates from a human donor in a cohort sampled during active COVID-19. The CDR3 loop is CASSQDRAGGQFF. DNA for the CDR3: TGTGCCAGCAGCCAAGATCGGGCGGGAGGGCAGTTCTTC.